Following are 15 T cell receptor beta chains from one sample sequenced in a study of shared T cell receptors in the human thymus. Assay used: immunoSEQ multiplex PCR; TCRdb lists only in-frame clones, some missing. The sample contains more than 550,000 clones, around 87% of which appear only once. These data were also filed under a second study, of human thymus T cells.

The sample taken for sequencing was thymocytes. The receptors derive from a boy younger than two with a congenital heart defect.

Concerning this clone itself: Other DNA sequences of this sample code for an identical CDR3. The chain is built from TRBV5-8 and TRBJ2-7, with unresolved D. In germline, CDR1 is SGHTS, CDR2 YDEGEE. CDR3 size: 11 residues. Deletions cut 2 bases from V and 3 bases from J, with 3 bases between. CDR3 DNA sequence: TGTGCCAGCAGCTTCGGCTACGAGCAGTACTTC. Translation gives CASSFGYEQYF.

The V gene is TRBV28, the J gene TRBJ1-5, with TRBD1 identical over 8 bases. The CDR3 covers 17 residues. Germline CDR1 is MDHEN and CDR2 is SYDVKM. J gave up 0 bases and V 6 bases, and 10 bases lay outside the gene matches. DNA for the CDR3: TGTGCCAGCAGCTGGGACAGGTACCCGTATAGCAATCAGCCCCAGCATTTT. The encoded protein is CASSWDRYPYSNQPQHF.

The gene calls are TRBV5-1 and TRBJ2-1; tentatively, D is TRBD2 (6 bases). V lost 4 bases to trimming and J lost 10 bases, with 18 bases between them. CDR1 is SGHRS and CDR2 is YFSETQ in the germline V gene. The CDR3 extends over 14 amino acids. Here the CDR3 reads CASSRTGPAGEQFF. The CDR3 DNA follows: TGCGCCAGCAGCCGAACAGGCCCTGCGGGAGAGCAGTTCTTC.

The rearrangement uses TRBV19 and TRBJ1-2, with D hard to call. CDR3 length: 14 residues. CDR1 LNHDA and CDR2 SQIVND come from the germline V gene (reference sequence). The V gene lost 2 bases and the J gene lost 4 bases, with 11 bases spanning the gap. The CDR3 DNA is TGTGCCAGTAGTATATGGCAGGATCGCTATGGCTACACCTTC. Protein product: CASSIWQDRYGYTF.

The gene calls are TRBV5-6 and TRBJ2-7; D possibly corresponds to TRBD1 (6 bases). The CDR3 extends over 14 amino acids. V lost 0 bases and J 5 bases, leaving 12 bases between the germline ends. In germline, CDR1 is SGHDT, CDR2 YYEEEE. CDR3 sequence reads: CASSLVGTGHEQYF. CDR3 coding DNA: TGTGCCAGCAGCTTGGTTGGAACAGGGCACGAGCAGTACTTC.

This clone appeared a single time. The CDR3 sequence is CASSSPGPRYEQYF. In DNA form, the CDR3 reads TGTGCCAGCAGTTCCCCCGGTCCCCGATACGAGCAGTACTTC. J is TRBJ2-7 and V is TRBV2; no firm D call. Trimming took off 5 bases at V and 4 bases at J, with 15 bases between the two ends. The CDR3 runs 14 residues. CDR1 is SNHLY and CDR2 is FYNNEI in the germline V gene.

The chain recombines TRBV4-1 with TRBJ1-2; D perhaps matches TRBD1 (6 bases). With 0 bases removed from V and 5 bases from J, the gap between germline ends came to 10 bases. Germline assignment: CDR1 MGHRA and CDR2 YSYEKL. This CDR3 has 14 amino acids. CDR3: CASSQDGQTYGYTF. CDR3 sequence (DNA): TGCGCCAGCAGCCAAGACGGACAGACGTATGGCTACACCTTC.

The chain carries TRBV29-1 and TRBJ2-1; 9 bases map to TRBD1. The CDR3 extends over 15 amino acids. V shed 6 bases, J shed 12 bases, and the junction held 18 bases outside the gene matches. Germline lookup yields CDR1 SQVTM and CDR2 ANQGSEA. In nucleotides, the CDR3 is TGCAGCGTCTCTCAACGGGACAGGGAGGGGAGAAGGCAGTTCTTC. This encodes CSVSQRDREGRRQFF.

The genes are TRBV27 and TRBJ2-7, with D possibly matching TRBD1 (5 bases). Germline CDR1 MNHEY, CDR2 SMNVEV (reference sequence). The CDR3 contains 15 residues. V lost 4 bases, J lost 4 bases, and 17 bases lay in between. CDR3 residues: CASSSHPGGAYEQYF. CDR3 in DNA: TGTGCCAGCAGTTCCCACCCTGGTGGGGCGTACGAGCAGTACTTC.

The genes are TRBV9 and TRBJ1-1, with a tentative D call TRBD1 (5 bases). This CDR3 has 14 amino acids. Germline CDR1 is SGDLS and CDR2 is YYNGEE. Trimming shortened V by 2 bases and J by 6 bases, and 14 bases separated the two germline ends. CDR3 DNA sequence: TGTGCCAGCAGCGTGTATTCAGGGTCGTCTGAAGCTTTCTTT. Translation: CASSVYSGSSEAFF.

CDR3 nucleotide sequence: TGTGCCAGCAGCTTAGGTCACCCTCCATGGGCCTTAGCCAAAAACATTCAGTACTTC. It specifies CASSLGHPPWALAKNIQYF. V usage is TRBV7-2 and J usage is TRBJ2-4; D unclear. CDR3 length: 19 amino acids. V was clipped by 1 base and J by 0 bases, with 19 bases between them. In germline, CDR1 is SGHTA, CDR2 FQGNSA.

The chain recombines TRBV7-2 with TRBJ2-1; D call uncertain. The V and J ends lost 3 bases and 6 bases respectively, with 6 bases between them. The CDR3 spans 12 residues. Per the germline V gene, CDR1 is SGHTA and CDR2 is FQGNSA. CDR3 DNA sequence: TGTGCCAGCAGCTTTCAATCCAATGAGCAGTTCTTC. Amino acid sequence: CASSFQSNEQFF. Based on the CDR3 plus reference TRBV7-2 and TRBJ2-1, the full variable domain is GAGVSQSPSNKVTEKGKDVELRCDPISGHTALYWYRQSLGQGLEFLIYFQGNSAPDKSGLPSDRFSAERTGGSVSTLTIQRTQQEDSAVYLCASSFQSNEQFFGPGTRLTVL.

The CDR3 region is CAIAIDVAGGQETQYF. The CDR3 DNA sequence: TGTGCCATCGCCATAGATGTGGCGGGAGGCCAAGAGACCCAGTACTTC. This chain uses TRBV7-9 with TRBJ2-5; 8 bases line up with TRBD2. This CDR3 region has 16 residues. Per germline, CDR1 SEHNR and CDR2 FQNEAQ (reference sequence). The trim removed 10 bases at V and 1 base at J, leaving 14 bases unmatched. Filled out from reference TRBV7-9 and TRBJ2-5, the complete variable domain reads DTGVSQNPRHKITKRGQNVTFRCDPISEHNRLYWYRQTLGQGPEFLTYFQNEAQLEKSRLLSDRFSAERPKGSFSTLEIQRTEQGDSAMYLCAIAIDVAGGQETQYFGPGTRLLVL.

J is TRBJ2-5 and V is TRBV27; D call uncertain. Germline values: CDR1 MNHEY, CDR2 SMNVEV (reference sequence). Trimming left V 0 bases short and J 1 base short, with 15 bases between. The CDR3 extends over 17 amino acids. The CDR3 DNA sequence: TGTGCCAGCAGTTTATCGATCCCGTTGGGCCCCCAAGAGACCCAGTACTTC. Its translation: CASSLSIPLGPQETQYF.

CDR3 sequence reads: CASSHRTDVGGEGYGYTF. CDR3 sequence (DNA): TGCGCCAGCAGCCACCGCACAGATGTGGGGGGAGAGGGCTATGGCTACACCTTC. This chain connects TRBV4-1 to TRBJ1-2, with D possibly TRBD1 on 5 matching bases. Germline V gene sequence: CDR1 MGHRA, CDR2 YSYEKL. This CDR3 region has 18 residues. V was shortened by 3 bases and J by 4 bases, with 24 bases between the two germline ends.